This T cell receptor beta chain was recovered during a study of cytomegalovirus exposure and HLA in healthy donors. Study-level findings and limits: Analysis was performed later, and it showed HLA-associated TCR beta chains to be more clonally expanded than equally common others. Differences between HLA loci emerged in a later analysis of TCR association rates, with DRB1 most and HLA-C fewest. Follow-up analysis later connected one missense variant in DCLRE1C with trimming of TCR beta V- and J-genes. A highly shared variant cluster was judged a likely technical artifact.

13 Jbeta primers and 60 Vbeta primers were used for the PCR. Profiled with immunoSEQ multiplex PCR; TCRdb holds only in-frame clones, not every one. This table lists around 71,000 clones. Details on this clone: Its antigen is currently unknown.

Deletions cut 0 bases from V and 4 bases from J, with 20 bases between. Germline CDR1 is MGHDK and CDR2 is SYGVNS. The CDR3 runs 18 residues. What was sequenced was PBMCs. J is TRBJ2-3 and V is TRBV25-1, with D possibly matching TRBD2 (5 bases). This receptor was identified in a woman aged 25 to 39 in good health and CMV-seronegative. This chain's CDR3 is CASSEYARSGLPPDTQYF. In DNA form, the CDR3 reads TGTGCCAGCAGTGAATACGCTAGGAGCGGTCTACCCCCAGATACGCAGTATTTT.